This T cell receptor beta chain was profiled in a study of Ad26.COV2.S vaccination and SARS-CoV-2 variants. Study background: Intramuscular Ad26.COV2.S at 5x10^10 or 1x10^11 viral particles. Whole-study results and caveats: Possibly, TCR breadth and depth analyses underestimated total T cell responses.

With respect to this clone: The antigen is unknown.

The repertoire was sequenced with immunoSEQ multiplex PCR; TCRdb's copy has only in-frame clones and lacks some. The sample holds hundreds of thousands of clones, around 90% seen once. Treatment described: around 19 received Ad26.COV2.S at low or high dose, single or two shots; about 5 received placebo; per-sample allocation not given. Day 63 following the first vaccine or placebo injection was when the samples were taken. Sequenced material: peripheral blood, taken in a trial of Ad26.COV2.S vaccine versus placebo. This TCR was sampled from a person between 18 and 59 years old who received the Ad26.COV2.S COVID-19 vaccine or a placebo.

The CDR3 DNA follows: TGTGCCAGCAGTTACGACAATGAGCAGTTCTTC. It codes for CASSYDNEQFF. V usage is TRBV6-5 and J usage is TRBJ2-1; D gene unclear. In germline, CDR1 is MNHEY, CDR2 SVGAGI. The CDR3 contains 11 residues. Deletions cut 2 bases from V and 5 bases from J, with 1 base between.